The sample holds many counts of the clone carrying this T cell receptor beta chain. The antigen is not known. Regarding time point: sample taken at primary tumor resection. Whole RNA came from tumor, nontumor lung or frozen PBMC and was sequenced without being sorted. The data were taken from a study of spatial heterogeneity in lung cancer. The wider study: Consistent detection of more beta-chain than alpha-chain sequences was observed. Study findings and constraints: Circulating ubiquitous expanded tumor TCRs were observed more frequently at resection than at follow-up.

Every cDNA TCR molecule received its own unique molecular identifier. One entry per CDR3 protein results from TCRdb running MiXCR on the 5' RACE reads. The data contain approximately 40,000 distinct CDR3 sequences, 6.5% to 7% of them singletons. After removal of 2 bases from V and 3 bases from J, the junction contained 7 bases not matched to a gene. Germline assignment: CDR1 MGHRA and CDR2 YSYEKL. The length of the CDR3 is 16 residues. The clonotype originates from a female donor with early-stage non-small cell lung cancer. The chain links TRBV4-1 to TRBJ2-7; 10 nucleotides match TRBD1. The sample was PBMCs, taken at surgery. The CDR3: CASSQTGTGAVYEQYF. The CDR3 region has the DNA TGCGCCAGCAGCCAAACCGGGACAGGGGCGGTCTACGAGCAGTACTTC.